The rows below give T cell receptor beta chains drawn from one sample of a study of T cell responses to AZD1222 COVID-19 vaccine. Method: immunoSEQ multiplex PCR; TCRdb's copy keeps in-frame clones and lacks some. The sample holds 53,000 or so clones, approximately 89% seen once. Source: peripheral blood, taken on day 0 of MenACWY control vaccination. The origin of the receptors is an adult in good health. CDR3s include the opening cysteine and the closing phenylalanine or tryptophan. Fields, in order: clone size, CDR3 length, V gene, D gene, J gene, CDR3 protein, CDR3 DNA. The D gene is left open where the match is weak. Expanded clones are given a class, and other clones once, few, many or no size at all.

>once|14|TRBV11-2|TRBD1|TRBJ2-7
CASSSRDRGYEQYF
TGTGCCAGCAGCTCCCGGGACAGGGGGTACGAGCAGTACTTC
>-|12|TRBV6-2/TRBV6-3|-|TRBJ1-1
CASSYSEFEAFF
TGTGCCAGCAGTTACTCGGAATTTGAAGCTTTCTTT
>-|12|TRBV30|-|TRBJ1-4
CALTELNEKLFF
TGTGCCTTGACAGAGCTTAATGAAAAACTGTTTTTT
>-|13|TRBV7-8|-|TRBJ2-3
CASSLGGSDTQYF
TGTGCCAGCAGCTTAGGAGGGTCAGATACGCAGTATTTT
>-|14|TRBV4-2|-|TRBJ2-2
CASSQEWGTGELFF
TGTGCCAGCAGCCAAGAATGGGGCACCGGGGAGCTGTTTTTT
>-|16|TRBV6-2/TRBV6-3|TRBD2|TRBJ2-7
CASSHLPTREDGEQYF
TGTGCCAGCAGCCACCTACCCACGCGGGAGGACGGCGAGCAGTACTTC
>few|14|TRBV3-1/TRBV3-2|TRBD1|TRBJ1-1
CASRMTGANTEAFF
TGTGCCAGCAGGATGACAGGGGCGAACACTGAAGCTTTCTTT
>few|15|TRBV14|TRBD2|TRBJ2-2
CASSQIAGGTGELFF
TGTGCCAGCAGCCAGATAGCGGGAGGCACCGGGGAGCTGTTTTTT
>-|15|TRBV28|TRBD2|TRBJ2-5
CASSLWQSGMETQYF
TGTGCCAGCAGTTTATGGCAAAGCGGGATGGAGACCCAGTACTTC
>-|12|TRBV28|-|TRBJ2-7
CASSLLEGEQYF
TGTGCCAGCAGTTTACTTGAGGGCGAGCAGTACTTC
>-|13|TRBV28|-|TRBJ2-7
CASIRGQPYEQYF
TGTGCCAGCATTCGGGGGCAGCCCTACGAGCAGTACTTC
>-|14|TRBV28|TRBD1|TRBJ2-7
CASRDRGSYYEQYF
TGTGCCAGCAGGGACAGGGGGTCATACTACGAGCAGTACTTC
>-|13|TRBV30|-|TRBJ2-3
CAWNPGSFDTQYF
TGTGCCTGGAATCCGGGGAGCTTTGATACGCAGTATTTT
>once|15|TRBV5-5|-|TRBJ2-7
CASSLVAQSSYEQYF
TGTGCCAGCAGCTTGGTAGCCCAGAGCTCCTACGAGCAGTACTTC
>few|15|TRBV5-6|-|TRBJ1-2
CASSLEQKANYGYTF
TGTGCCAGCAGCTTGGAACAGAAAGCAAACTATGGCTACACCTTC
>-|15|TRBV15|-|TRBJ1-5
CATSRDGAGDQPQHF
TGTGCCACCAGCAGAGATGGGGCAGGGGATCAGCCCCAGCATTTT
>once|13|TRBV19|-|TRBJ2-1
CASSIHLLGEQFF
TGTGCCAGTAGTATCCATTTACTTGGTGAGCAGTTCTTC
>once|16|TRBV5-1|TRBD1|TRBJ1-2
CASSFSGQGINYGYTF
TGCGCCAGCAGCTTCTCAGGACAGGGTATTAACTATGGCTACACCTTC
>-|13|TRBV2|-|TRBJ2-1
CASSDNWRNEQFF
TGTGCCAGCAGTGATAATTGGCGGAATGAGCAGTTCTTC
>-|15|TRBV7-2|-|TRBJ1-2
CASSSSPGHNYGYTF
TGTGCCAGCAGCTCCTCTCCGGGACATAACTATGGCTACACCTTC
>few|14|TRBV27|-|TRBJ2-7
CASSPPGMAYEQYF
TGTGCCAGCAGTCCCCCTGGGATGGCCTACGAGCAGTACTTC
>once|17|TRBV14|TRBD2|TRBJ2-2
CASSQDSASGNTGELFF
TGTGCCAGCAGCCAAGATTCGGCTAGCGGGAACACCGGGGAGCTGTTTTTT
>-|17|TRBV5-4|-|TRBJ2-6
CASSLVLTFSGANVLTF
TGTGCCAGCAGCTTGGTGCTGACTTTCTCTGGGGCCAACGTCCTGACTTTC
>-|16|TRBV4-2|TRBD2|TRBJ2-1
CASSQGTSGSIGEQFF
TGTGCCAGCAGCCAGGGGACTAGCGGGAGCATTGGTGAGCAGTTCTTC
>-|14|TRBV6-2/TRBV6-3|-|TRBJ2-2
CASSYLQNTGELFF
TGTGCCAGCAGTTACTTACAGAACACCGGGGAGCTGTTTTTT
>-|15|TRBV7-8|-|TRBJ1-4
CASSSYRGAVEKLFF
TGTGCCAGCAGCTCCTACAGAGGGGCTGTGGAAAAACTGTTTTTT
>few|15|TRBV7-9|-|TRBJ1-5
CASSAGGHNNQPQHF
TGTGCCAGCAGCGCCGGAGGACACAACAATCAGCCCCAGCATTTT
>once|14|TRBV11-2|TRBD1|TRBJ2-7
CASSSHADRAEQYF
TGTGCCAGCAGCTCCCACGCTGACAGGGCCGAGCAGTACTTC
>-|14|TRBV18|TRBD1|TRBJ1-1
CASSPRQGDWVAFF
TGTGCCAGCTCACCCCGACAGGGGGATTGGGTCGCTTTCTTT
>-|16|TRBV28|-|TRBJ1-2
CASSFLVVVWPYGYTF
TGTGCCAGCAGTTTTTTGGTTGTTGTATGGCCTTATGGCTACACCTTC
>-|14|TRBV9|-|TRBJ1-4
CASSVSSSNEKLFF
TGTGCCAGCAGCGTATCCAGCTCTAATGAAAAACTGTTTTTT